Sequencing of this TCR beta chain was carried out in a study of control samples from healthy donors and cancer patients (TCRdb year 2020). The library was made by the immunoSEQ multiplex PCR assay. Imported from immuneACCESS, the table was reduced by TCRdb to in-frame sequences with V and J called. These copies leave out some clones; in studies compared against another copy, an unresolved V gene accounts for under half, and the cause of the remainder is not known. The sample data list more than 120,000 clones, and around 90% of these were observed just once. The ten top clones hold roughly 3.2% of the sample. In the case of this clone: No cognate antigen has been identified for it. Per-base quality was not reported, and no clone a single base away is much larger than it.

The receptor's source is a man aged 30 to 39 in good health. What was sequenced was blood.

The encoded CDR3 is CASSYDRGTNTEAFF. The DNA sequence is TGTGCCAGCAGTTACGACAGGGGAACGAACACTGAAGCTTTCTTT. Recombination joined TRBV6-5 with TRBJ1-1; 8 bases in the junction line up with TRBD1. V lost 2 bases and J lost 1 base, and the count of bases not matched to a germline gene is 3. CDR1 is given as MNHEY and CDR2 as SVGAGI, both from the germline V gene. Including the terminal cysteine and phenylalanine, the CDR3 comprises 15 residues. CDR3 DNA is the only sequence kept; it has 45 bases, read in frame from the first base.